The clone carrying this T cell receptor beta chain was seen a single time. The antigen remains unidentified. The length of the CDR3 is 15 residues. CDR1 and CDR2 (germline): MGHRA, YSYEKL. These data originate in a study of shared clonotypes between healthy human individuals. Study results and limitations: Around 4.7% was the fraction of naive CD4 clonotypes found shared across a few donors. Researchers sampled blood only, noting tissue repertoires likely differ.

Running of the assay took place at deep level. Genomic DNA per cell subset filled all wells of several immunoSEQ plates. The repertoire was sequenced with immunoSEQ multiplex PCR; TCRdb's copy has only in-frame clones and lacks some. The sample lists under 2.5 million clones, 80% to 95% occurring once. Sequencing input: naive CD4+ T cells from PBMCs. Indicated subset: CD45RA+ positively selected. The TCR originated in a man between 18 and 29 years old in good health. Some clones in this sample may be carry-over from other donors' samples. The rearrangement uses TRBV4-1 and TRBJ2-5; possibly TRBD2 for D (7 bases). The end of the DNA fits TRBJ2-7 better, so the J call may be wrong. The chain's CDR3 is CASSRGGAGSYEQYF. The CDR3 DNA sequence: TGCGCCAGCAGCAGGGGGGGTGCAGGGTCCTACGAGCAGTACTTC.